The clone carrying this TCR beta chain was observed a few times. Antigen: not known. The data stem from a study of T-cell memory formation after mild COVID-19. In the study overall: TCR clusters showed largely donor specificity.

The V gene lost 5 bases and the J gene lost 5 bases, with 12 bases spanning the gap. Germline assignment: CDR1 SEHNR and CDR2 FQNEAQ (reference sequence). This CDR3 contains 13 residues. Study findings and constraints: Some SARS-CoV-2-responding clones were already detected in memory before infection. Clones that contracted from day 15 to 85 were balanced CD4/CD8, while later expanders leaned CD4+.

Researchers used 5'RACE with constant-segment primers to make TCR alpha and TCR beta cDNA libraries that carry sample barcodes and UMIs. TCRdb reanalysed the 5' RACE reads using MiXCR and keeps one entry per CDR3 protein. Here the sample spans about 340,000 distinct CDR3 sequences, approximately 15% being singletons. Sequencing used PBMCs or a T cell subset sorted from them (not recorded which). The genes are TRBV7-9 and TRBJ1-2; D not certain. This receptor was taken from a man aged 18 to 30 who had mild COVID-19 (a few samples of this study predate the infection). Cell type and time point are not known. The CDR3 region is CASSPRSAYGYTF. CDR3 sequence (DNA): TGTGCCAGCAGCCCCAGGAGCGCATATGGCTACACCTTC. Combining the CDR3 with reference TRBV7-9 and TRBJ1-2 gives the whole variable domain DTGVSQNPRHKITKRGQNVTFRCDPISEHNRLYWYRQTLGQGPEFLTYFQNEAQLEKSRLLSDRFSAERPKGSFSTLEIQRTEQGDSAMYLCASSPRSAYGYTFGSGTRLTVV.